The next 10 T cell receptor beta chains were all read from a single sample in a study of molecular identifiers for immune sequencing clone quantification. TCRdb re-called the PCR reads with MiXCR, one entry per CDR3 protein. The sample holds hundreds of thousands of distinct CDR3 sequences, around 20% seen once. Source material: naive CD8+ T cells from blood, with Jurkat cell RNA spiked in. Subset here: FACS-sorted CD8+CD4-CCR7+CD45RA+ naive T cells. These receptors came from a human donor in good health. Some libraries in this study had Jurkat cell RNA spiked in.

This clonotype has at least ten counts. The V call is TRBV6-2 or TRBV6-3, the J call TRBJ2-5; D call uncertain. V lost 5 bases to trimming and J lost 1 base, with 8 bases between them. This CDR3 has 13 residues. Germline CDR1 and CDR2: MNHEY and SVGEGT. CDR3: CASSELGQETQYF. CDR3 coding DNA: TGTGCCAGCAGTGAACTGGGCCAAGAGACCCAGTACTTC.

This clonotype appeared many times. The J gene is TRBJ1-1, the V gene TRBV5-5; D not resolved. Germline CDR1 reads SGHKS; CDR2 reads YYEKEE (reference sequence). Trimming cost V 2 bases and J 4 bases, with 9 bases left between them. This CDR3 is 13 amino acids long. The CDR3 sequence is CASSFYTGTEAFF. The CDR3 DNA follows: TGTGCCAGCAGCTTTTATACGGGCACTGAAGCTTTCTTT.

This clonotype was observed many times. The chain couples TRBV28 to TRBJ2-2; D is undetermined. Germline V gene data show CDR1 as MDHEN and CDR2 as SYDVKM. CDR3 length: 16 residues. V lost 5 bases and J 2 bases, leaving 15 bases between the germline ends. DNA of the CDR3: TGTGCCAGCAGTGCGACCGGATGGGGAAACACCGGGGAGCTGTTTTTT. It is translated as CASSATGWGNTGELFF.

The table lists this clonotype with many counts. V is TRBV4-3 and J is TRBJ2-7; D perhaps matches TRBD1 (6 bases). From germline, CDR1 is LGHNA and CDR2 YSLEER. CDR3 size: 15 residues. The ends were cut back, 0 bases at V and 2 bases at J, with 11 bases in the middle. CDR3 sequence reads: CASSQDNRAAYEQYF. The DNA for the CDR3 is TGCGCCAGCAGCCAAGATAACAGGGCCGCCTACGAGCAGTACTTC.

Concerning this clonotype: A junction end diverges from the germline sequence, so it may reflect a read error. The chain links TRBV12-3 or TRBV12-4 to TRBJ1-2; D call uncertain. The CDR3 consists of 13 residues. CDR3 sequence: CAGSDGPTYGYTF. Here the CDR3 DNA reads TGTGCCGGCAGTGACGGACCCACCTATGGCTACACCTTC.

As for this clonotype: Since a much larger clone is just one base distant, this may be a read error. The chain employs TRBV28 and TRBJ2-7, with D possibly being TRBD2 (6 bases). Deletions cut 0 bases from V and 0 bases from J, with 18 bases between. The length of the CDR3 is 18 residues. Germline lookup yields CDR1 MDHEN and CDR2 SYDVKM. This CDR3 reads CASSLWGGMGPTSYEQYF. The CDR3 nucleotides are TGTGCCAGCAGTTTATGGGGGGGAATGGGCCCGACCTCCTACGAGCAGTACTTC. The complete variable domain, with remaining parts taken from reference TRBV28 and TRBJ2-7, reads DVKVTQSSRYLVKRTGEKVFLECVQDMDHENMFWYRQDPGLGLRLIYFSYDVKMKEKGDIPEGYSVSREKKERFSLILESASTNQTSMYLCASSLWGGMGPTSYEQYFGPGTRLTVT.

The chain joins TRBV19 to TRBJ2-1, with D possibly being TRBD2 (6 bases). This CDR3 contains 16 residues. The germline V and J ends were trimmed by 7 bases and 4 bases, with 20 bases remaining between them. CDR1 is LNHDA and CDR2 is SQIVND in the germline V gene (reference sequence). Here the CDR3 DNA reads TGTGCCAGTAAGCCAGGAGGGGCAGGAGGGTACAATGAGCAGTTCTTC. Its protein is CASKPGGAGGYNEQFF.

A remark on this clonotype: This may stem from a read error, because a much larger clone lies one nucleotide away. J is TRBJ1-3 and V is TRBV11-2; no clear D gene. CDR3 length: 16 residues. Trimming shortened V by 4 bases and J by 4 bases, and 17 bases separated the two germline ends. The germline CDR1 and CDR2 sequences are SGHAT and FQNNGV. Here the CDR3 reads CASSSPAEPTGNTIYF. The DNA of the CDR3 is TGTGCCAGCAGCTCCCCGGCAGAGCCGACCGGAAACACCATATATTTT.

Ten or more counts support this clonotype. The rearrangement uses TRBV7-8 and TRBJ1-5; 8 bases line up with TRBD1. The CDR3 loop spans 19 amino acids. After removal of 1 base from V and 3 bases from J, the junction contained 14 bases not matched to a gene. CDR1 is SGHVS, CDR2 FQNEAQ, per germline. The CDR3: CASSLVPGQGAPFNQPQHF. CDR3 DNA: TGTGCCAGCAGCTTAGTGCCGGGTCAGGGGGCCCCTTTCAATCAGCCCCAGCATTTT.

Turning to this clonotype: Since no conserved phenylalanine or tryptophan closes the CDR3, a read error is the likely cause. V and J are TRBV6-2 or TRBV6-3 and TRBJ2-3, with a weak D call TRBD2 (6 bases). V was cut by 2 bases and J by 3 bases, with 9 bases left in between. In germline, CDR1 is MNHEY, CDR2 SVGEGT. This CDR3 spans 14 amino acids. The DNA for the CDR3 is TGTGCCAGCAGTTACAGCGGGTTTACAGATACGCAGTATTCT. This encodes CASSYSGFTDTQYS.